A selection of T cell receptor beta chains follows, all from one sample in a study of human versus mouse CDR3 diversity and MHC coevolution. Profiling relied on immunoSEQ multiplex PCR, and the TCRdb table lists in-frame clones only, not all of them. The sample lists about 60,000 clones, around 94% seen once, with approximately 19% in the top ten. Sequenced input: naive CD4+ T cells from blood. These receptors were collected from a person aged 55 to 70 in good health. CDR3s include the opening cysteine and the closing phenylalanine or tryptophan. A D gene is named only where the DNA matches it firmly.

V,D,CDR3
TRBV21-1,.,CASSKRFLGHSNQPQHF
TRBV30,.,CACSELLNEKLFF
TRBV11-2,TRBD2,CASSSGLAGAPDTQYF
TRBV7-3,.,CASSLNNGQFF
TRBV18,.,CASSPTVAAGGELFF
TRBV19,TRBD1,CASSIARDRDVDGYTF
TRBV7-3,.,CASSLTRDEGANVLTF
TRBV30,TRBD2,CAYTGPSGGNEQFF
TRBV5-8,TRBD1,CASSPQGQGGEKLFF
TRBV11-1,TRBD1,CASSPPRDRVYEQYF
TRBV28,TRBD1,CASSPRQGPYEQYF
TRBV5-1,.,CASSLGTAQETQYF
TRBV11-2,.,CASSLPRWAGAKNIQYF
TRBV27,TRBD2,CASSLSREGLTQYF
TRBV7-9,TRBD1,CASTAGTGLRGNTIYF
TRBV19,TRBD2,CASSIGLAGGEDTQYF
TRBV11-3,.,CASSPLRTGEQYF
TRBV9,.,CASSVVETAWNEQFF
TRBV7-9,.,CASSLWGTTNTEAFF
TRBV10-3,.,CAISVGRGLGQPQHF
TRBV19,.,CASSQGSVAEQYF
TRBV29-1,TRBD2,CSVGVSGAYEQYF
TRBV27,TRBD1,CASRTPGQGHNEQFF
TRBV5-1,.,CASSLDTQGQPQHF
TRBV29-1,TRBD2,CSVGYRLASYNEQFF
TRBV5-4,TRBD1,CASSLAGTGVEKLFF
TRBV10-3,TRBD1,CASRRGQRYQETQYF
TRBV19,.,CASTGVGTDTQYF
TRBV2,TRBD1,CASSGGRGYYGYTF
TRBV15,.,CATSTLRQGGNTIYF
TRBV5-5,TRBD2,CASSSPTSGGDEQFF
TRBV2,.,CASKTLGNQPQHF
TRBV2,.,CASSRSLGDTQYF
TRBV19,.,CASSIDRIYGYTF
TRBV11-2,TRBD2,CASSPGLAGETQYF
TRBV6-5,TRBD2,CASSPGLALDTQYF
TRBV19,TRBD1,CASSTGGLGYGYTF
TRBV9,.,CASSPRTVNTEAFF
TRBV5-1,TRBD1,CASSSGQGGYGYTF
TRBV9,.,CASSTSGSGGETQYF
TRBV7-9,TRBD2,CASSLEGSGRVTDTQYF
TRBV18,TRBD1,CASSYTGGPMNTEAFF
TRBV6-5,.,CASSSTVNTEAFF
TRBV19,.,CASSARVQPEKLFF
TRBV5-1,TRBD1,CASSSQGAGSYEQYF
TRBV18,TRBD2,CASSTILANSYEQYF
TRBV6-1,.,CASSEGRGVGGEQYF
TRBV9,.,CASSVAEGLAYNEQFF
TRBV27,.,CASSLSIQGNYGYTF
TRBV12-5,.,CASGFAPGRVRGDTQYF
TRBV7-2,TRBD2,CASSLGLAEGYEQYF
TRBV4-1,.,CASSQVDRDYEQYF
TRBV27,TRBD2,CASSLSRASGGNEQFF
TRBV2,.,CASSEGENNQPQHF
TRBV9,TRBD2,CASSPLPIAGFTDTQYF